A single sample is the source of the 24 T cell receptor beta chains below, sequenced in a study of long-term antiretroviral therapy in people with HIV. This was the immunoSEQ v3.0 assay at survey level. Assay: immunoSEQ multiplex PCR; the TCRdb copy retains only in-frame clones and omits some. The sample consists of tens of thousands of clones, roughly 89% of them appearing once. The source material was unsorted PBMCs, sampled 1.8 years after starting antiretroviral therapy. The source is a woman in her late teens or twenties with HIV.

CDR3 in amino acids: CAGRMLSANKKGETQYF. The CDR3 DNA follows: TGTGCCGGACGAATGCTCTCGGCAAATAAGAAGGGAGAGACCCAGTACTTC. The chain uses TRBV5-4 and TRBJ2-5; no definite D call. Germline V CDR1 and CDR2: SGHNT, YYREEE (reference sequence). Trimming shortened V by 10 bases and J by 4 bases, and 29 bases separated the two germline ends. This CDR3 contains 17 residues.

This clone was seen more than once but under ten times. The CDR3 protein is CATFLTGDSYEQYF. The CDR3 DNA sequence: TGCGCCACCTTCCTTACAGGGGACTCCTACGAGCAGTACTTC. V gene TRBV10-2 combines with J gene TRBJ2-7; 7 bases fit TRBD1. Trimming took 10 bases from V and 0 from J; bases not matched to a gene: 9. This CDR3 contains 14 residues. Germline V gives CDR1 WSHSY, CDR2 SAAADI.

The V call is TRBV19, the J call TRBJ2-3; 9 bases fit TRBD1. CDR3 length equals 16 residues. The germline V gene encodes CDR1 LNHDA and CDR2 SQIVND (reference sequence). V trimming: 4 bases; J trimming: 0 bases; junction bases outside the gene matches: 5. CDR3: CASSNTGGASTDTQYF. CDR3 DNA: TGTGCCAGTAGTAACACAGGGGGCGCTAGCACAGATACGCAGTATTTT.

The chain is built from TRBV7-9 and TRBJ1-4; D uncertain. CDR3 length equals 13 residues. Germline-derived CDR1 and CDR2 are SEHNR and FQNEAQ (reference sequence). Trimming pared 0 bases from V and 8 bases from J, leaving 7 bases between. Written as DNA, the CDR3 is TGTGCCAGCAGCTTAGCGACGGCCGAAAAACTGTTTTTT. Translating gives CASSLATAEKLFF.

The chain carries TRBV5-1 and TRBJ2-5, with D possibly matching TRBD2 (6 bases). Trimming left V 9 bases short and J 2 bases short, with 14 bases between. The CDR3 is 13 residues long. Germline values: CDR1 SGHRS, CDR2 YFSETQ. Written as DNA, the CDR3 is TGCGCCACCTCGGAGGGGTTACAAGAGACCCAGTACTTC. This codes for CATSEGLQETQYF.

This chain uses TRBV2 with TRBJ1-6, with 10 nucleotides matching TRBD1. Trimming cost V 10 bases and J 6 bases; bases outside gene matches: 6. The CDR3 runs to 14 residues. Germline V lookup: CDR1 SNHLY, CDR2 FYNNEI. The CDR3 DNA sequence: TGTGCCACTTGCCGGGACAGGGGTAATTCACCCCTCCACTTT. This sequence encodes CATCRDRGNSPLHF.

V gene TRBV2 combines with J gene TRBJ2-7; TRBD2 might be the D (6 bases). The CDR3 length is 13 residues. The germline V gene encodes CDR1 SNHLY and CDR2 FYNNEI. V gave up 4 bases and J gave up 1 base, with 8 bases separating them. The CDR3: CASSGGTSYEQYF. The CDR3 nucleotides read TGTGCCAGCAGTGGGGGGACTTCCTACGAGCAGTACTTC.

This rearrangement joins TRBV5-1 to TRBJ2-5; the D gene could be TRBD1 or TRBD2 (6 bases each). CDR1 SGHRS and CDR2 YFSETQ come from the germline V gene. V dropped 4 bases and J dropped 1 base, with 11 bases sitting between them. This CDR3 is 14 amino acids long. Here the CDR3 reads CASSRGETQETQYF. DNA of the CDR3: TGCGCCAGCAGCAGGGGGGAGACCCAAGAGACCCAGTACTTC.

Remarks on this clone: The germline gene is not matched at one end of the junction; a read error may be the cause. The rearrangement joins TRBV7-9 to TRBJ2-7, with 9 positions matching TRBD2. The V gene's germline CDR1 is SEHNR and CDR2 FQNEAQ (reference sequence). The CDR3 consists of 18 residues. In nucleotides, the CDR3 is TGTGCCAGCAGCCCGAGCTCCCTAGCGGGGAAGGCCTCCTACGAGCAGCACTTC. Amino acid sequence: CASSPSSLAGKASYEQHF.

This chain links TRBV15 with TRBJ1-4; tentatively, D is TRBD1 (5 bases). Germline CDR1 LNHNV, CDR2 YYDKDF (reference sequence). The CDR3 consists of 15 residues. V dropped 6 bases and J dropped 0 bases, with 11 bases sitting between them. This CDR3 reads CATRQDSATNEKLFF. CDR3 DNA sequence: TGTGCCACCAGACAAGACAGTGCAACTAATGAAAAACTGTTTTTT. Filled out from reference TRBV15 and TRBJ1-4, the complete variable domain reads DAMVIQNPRYQVTQFGKPVTLSCSQTLNHNVMYWYQQKSSQAPKLLFHYYDKDFNNEADTPDNFQSRRPNTSFCFLDIRSPGLGDTAMYLCATRQDSATNEKLFFGSGTQLSVL.

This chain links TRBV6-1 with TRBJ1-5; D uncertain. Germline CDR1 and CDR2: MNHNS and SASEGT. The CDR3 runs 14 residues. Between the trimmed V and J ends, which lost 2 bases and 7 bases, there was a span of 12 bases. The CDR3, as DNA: TGTGCCAGCAGTGAAAGCACTGCACGCCAGCCCCAGCATTTT. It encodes CASSESTARQPQHF.

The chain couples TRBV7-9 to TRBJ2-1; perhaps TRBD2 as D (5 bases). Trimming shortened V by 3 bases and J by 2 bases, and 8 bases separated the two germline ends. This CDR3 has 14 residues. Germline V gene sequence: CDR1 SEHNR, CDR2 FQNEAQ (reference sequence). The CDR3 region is CASSLGAAYNEQFF. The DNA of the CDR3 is TGTGCCAGCAGCTTGGGAGCGGCCTACAATGAGCAGTTCTTC. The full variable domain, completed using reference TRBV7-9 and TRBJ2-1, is DTGVSQNPRHKITKRGQNVTFRCDPISEHNRLYWYRQTLGQGPEFLTYFQNEAQLEKSRLLSDRFSAERPKGSFSTLEIQRTEQGDSAMYLCASSLGAAYNEQFFGPGTRLTVL.

The CDR3 protein is CASSLGTLSVYNEQFF. In nucleotides, the CDR3 is TGTGCCAGCAGCTTAGGGACCCTCTCGGTCTACAATGAGCAGTTCTTC. The chain recombines TRBV7-9 with TRBJ2-1; D is unresolved. This CDR3 is built from 16 residues. Per germline, CDR1 SEHNR and CDR2 FQNEAQ (reference sequence). Trimming shortened V by 1 base and J by 3 bases, and 13 bases separated the two germline ends.

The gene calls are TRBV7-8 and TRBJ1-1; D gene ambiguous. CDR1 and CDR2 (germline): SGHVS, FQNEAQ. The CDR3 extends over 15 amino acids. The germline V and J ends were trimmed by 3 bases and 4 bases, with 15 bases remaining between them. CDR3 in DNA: TGTGCCAGCAGCTTGGAATCAGGAGCCGCCACTGAAGCTTTCTTT. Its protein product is CASSLESGAATEAFF.

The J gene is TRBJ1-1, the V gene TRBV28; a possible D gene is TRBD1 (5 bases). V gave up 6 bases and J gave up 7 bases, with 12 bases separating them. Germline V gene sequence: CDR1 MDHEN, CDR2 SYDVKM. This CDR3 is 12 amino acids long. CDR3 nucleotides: TGTGCCAGCAGAAGTGCAGGGTATGAAGCTTTCTTT. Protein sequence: CASRSAGYEAFF.

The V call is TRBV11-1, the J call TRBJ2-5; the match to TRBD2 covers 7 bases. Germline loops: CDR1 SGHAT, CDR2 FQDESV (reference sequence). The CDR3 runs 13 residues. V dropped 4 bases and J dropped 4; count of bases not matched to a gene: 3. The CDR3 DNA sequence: TGTGCCAGCAGCTCTAGACTAGCAGAGACCCAGTACTTC. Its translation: CASSSRLAETQYF. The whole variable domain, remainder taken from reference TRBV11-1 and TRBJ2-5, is EAEVAQSPRYKITEKSQAVAFWCDPISGHATLYWYRQILGQGPELLVQFQDESVVDDSQLPKDRFSAERLKGVDSTLKIQPAELGDSAMYLCASSSRLAETQYFGPGTRLLVL.

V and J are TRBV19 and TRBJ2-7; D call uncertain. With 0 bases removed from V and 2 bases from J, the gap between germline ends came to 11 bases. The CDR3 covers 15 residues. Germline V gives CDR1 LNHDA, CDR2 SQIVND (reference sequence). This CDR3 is CASSIDPTGPYEQYF. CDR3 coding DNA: TGTGCCAGTAGTATAGATCCAACTGGACCCTACGAGCAGTACTTC.

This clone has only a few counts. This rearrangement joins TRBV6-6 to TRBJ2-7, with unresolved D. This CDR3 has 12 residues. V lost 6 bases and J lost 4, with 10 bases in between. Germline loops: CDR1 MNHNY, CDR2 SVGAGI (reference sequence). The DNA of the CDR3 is TGTGCCAGCAGCATGGACGAGTACGAGCAGTACTTC. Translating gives CASSMDEYEQYF.

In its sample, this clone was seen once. CDR3 sequence (DNA): TGTGCCAGCAGCTTAGATTACAGAACATTCTCCAGGGGTAGCACAGATACGCAGTATTTT. Its protein product is CASSLDYRTFSRGSTDTQYF. The V call is TRBV7-8, the J call TRBJ2-3, with a weak D call TRBD1 (6 bases). Deletions cut 1 base from V and 0 bases from J, with 23 bases between. Germline loops: CDR1 SGHVS, CDR2 FQNEAQ. The CDR3 is made up of 20 amino acids.

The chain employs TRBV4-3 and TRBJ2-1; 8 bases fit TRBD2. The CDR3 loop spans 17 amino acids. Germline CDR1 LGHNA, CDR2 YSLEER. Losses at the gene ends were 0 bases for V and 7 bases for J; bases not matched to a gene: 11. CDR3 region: CASSQDWDSGIGNEQFF. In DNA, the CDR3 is TGCGCCAGCAGCCAAGATTGGGATAGCGGGATTGGTAATGAGCAGTTCTTC.

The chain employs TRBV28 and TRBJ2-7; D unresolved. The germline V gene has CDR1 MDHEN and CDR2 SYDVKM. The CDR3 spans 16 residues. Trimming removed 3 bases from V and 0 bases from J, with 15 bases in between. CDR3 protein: CASSFNWAGSSYEQYF. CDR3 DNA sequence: TGTGCCAGCAGTTTTAATTGGGCAGGTTCCTCCTACGAGCAGTACTTC.

The CDR3 region has the DNA TGTGCCAGCAGTTTGGTCGATTACGAGCAGTACTTC. Its protein is CASSLVDYEQYF. The rearrangement joins TRBV28 to TRBJ2-7; no reliable D call. Germline loops: CDR1 MDHEN, CDR2 SYDVKM. V was cut by 3 bases and J by 4 bases, with 7 bases left in between. The CDR3 has 12 residues. Complete variable domain (other parts from reference TRBV28 and TRBJ2-7): DVKVTQSSRYLVKRTGEKVFLECVQDMDHENMFWYRQDPGLGLRLIYFSYDVKMKEKGDIPEGYSVSREKKERFSLILESASTNQTSMYLCASSLVDYEQYFGPGTRLTVT.

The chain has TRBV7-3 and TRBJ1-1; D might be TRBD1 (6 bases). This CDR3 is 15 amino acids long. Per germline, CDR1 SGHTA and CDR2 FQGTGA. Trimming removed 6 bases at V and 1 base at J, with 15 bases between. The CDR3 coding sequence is TGTGCCAGCAGTTCAGGGACAAATACGAACACTGAAGCTTTCTTT. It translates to CASSSGTNTNTEAFF.

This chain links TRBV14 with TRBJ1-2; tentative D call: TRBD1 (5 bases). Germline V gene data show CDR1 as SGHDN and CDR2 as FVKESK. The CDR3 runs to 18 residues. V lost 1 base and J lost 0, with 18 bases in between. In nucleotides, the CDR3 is TGTGCCAGCAGCCAAGCCACCCTCGACAGCGTTTCTAACTATGGCTACACCTTC. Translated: CASSQATLDSVSNYGYTF.